What follows is one T cell receptor beta chain and its context. Its antigen is not known. Germline CDR1 MNHEY, CDR2 SMNVEV (reference sequence). V lost 2 bases to trimming and J lost 9 bases, with 17 bases between them. This CDR3 spans 16 amino acids. This entry belongs to a study of blood T cells in healthy people across ages. With a J-beta primer mix and a sample-barcoded 5' primer, a second PCR ran about 7 to 11 cycles. Every cDNA molecule carried a tag from a template-switch adaptor bearing 12 random nucleotides. TCRdb reprocessed the 5' RACE reads via MiXCR and lists one record per CDR3 protein. The sample carries approximately 690,000 distinct CDR3 sequences, around 43% recorded once. Each sample gave at least 6.5 million isolated PBMCs. General observations from the study: Naive T cell percentage by flow cytometry tracked strongly with beta diversity. The fall in TCR beta diversity per million T cells was roughly linear with age.

The rearrangement joins TRBV27 to TRBJ1-6; tentatively, D is TRBD1 (5 bases). This receptor was taken from a man aged 80 or over in good health. Sequenced sample: blood. This chain's CDR3 is CASSLKGNSLGSPLHF. For the CDR3, the DNA is TGTGCCAGCAGTTTAAAGGGGAACTCTCTAGGTTCACCCCTCCACTTT.